The TCR beta chain described here comes from a study of cytomegalovirus exposure and HLA in healthy donors. The wider study: Among the 350 to 400 donors who were genotyped, 70% to 90% fell in the genetic ancestry cluster that is associated with self-reported Caucasian donors.

Findings and limits, study-wide: Most CMV-associated TCR beta chains appeared HLA-restricted in a later analysis. No immune exposure information besides CMV serostatus was available.

In the PCR, 60 Vbeta and 13 Jbeta primers were used. Libraries were prepared by immunoSEQ multiplex PCR; TCRdb keeps only in-frame clonotypes and omits some of them. The sample lists some 97,000 clones, 75% occurring once. This clone was found a few times. Its antigen is still unknown. The V segment lost 0 bases and the J segment 2 bases; nucleotides outside the gene matches: 21. The CDR3 is made up of 21 amino acids. Per the germline V gene, CDR1 is MGHRA and CDR2 is YSYEKL. The sequence came from a woman between 18 and 29 years old in good health and CMV-seropositive. The V and J genes are TRBV4-1 and TRBJ2-5; 7 bases agree with TRBD2. The source material was PBMCs. The CDR3 DNA is TGCGCCAGCAGCCAAGATGTTTTTCTTGGGGAGGGCCGTTTGGGTCAAGAGACCCAGTACTTC. It encodes CASSQDVFLGEGRLGQETQYF.